The 26 T cell receptor beta chains below were found in one sample sequenced in a study of T-cell reconstitution after alpha-beta-depleted transplantation in children. It was with unique molecular identifiers that the TCRbeta library was prepared. TCRdb re-called the PCR reads through MiXCR, storing one row per CDR3 protein. The table records fewer than 500,000 distinct CDR3 sequences, over 40% of them present only once. Sequencing used PBMCs, obtained before TCRalphabeta/CD19-depleted stem cell transplant. These TCRs come from a girl aged 2 to 10 with aplastic anemia, due to receive a stem cell transplant.

The rearrangement uses TRBV12-3 or TRBV12-4 and TRBJ1-1; TRBD1 matches at 7 bases. The CDR3 has 15 residues. The ends lost 6 bases at V and 6 bases at J; junction bases unmatched: 13. DNA of the CDR3: TGTGCCAGCAGCGGTCCGGGACAGCGGAGTTCTGAAGCTTTCTTT. It specifies CASSGPGQRSSEAFF.

V usage is TRBV29-1 and J usage is TRBJ2-2, with D unclear. The germline V and J ends were trimmed by 0 bases and 9 bases, with 8 bases remaining between them. CDR1 is SQVTM, CDR2 ANQGSEA, per germline. This CDR3 region has 12 residues. CDR3 sequence: CSVEDGPRELFF. Written as DNA, the CDR3 is TGCAGCGTTGAAGATGGTCCCCGGGAGCTGTTTTTT.

V and J are TRBV6-1 and TRBJ1-2; D possibly corresponds to TRBD1 (6 bases). This CDR3 is 17 amino acids long. V lost 7 bases and J lost 4, with 25 bases in between. The germline CDR1 and CDR2 sequences are MNHNS and SASEGT. The CDR3 sequence: CASKRLGDKVATYGYTF. The CDR3 DNA sequence: TGTGCCAGCAAACGGTTGGGGGACAAAGTCGCGACCTATGGCTACACCTTC.

The gene calls are TRBV7-2 and TRBJ2-1; the D gene could be TRBD1 or TRBD2 (5 bases each). The V gene's germline CDR1 is SGHTA and CDR2 FQGNSA. V lost 5 bases and J 8 bases, leaving 19 bases between the germline ends. The CDR3 covers 15 residues. CDR3 in amino acids: CASSPELRGADEQFF. CDR3 in DNA: TGTGCCAGCAGCCCCGAACTCCGAGGGGCAGATGAGCAGTTCTTC.

The rearrangement uses TRBV7-2 and TRBJ2-7; 14 nucleotides match TRBD2. This CDR3 has 15 amino acids. Germline CDR1 SGHTA, CDR2 FQGNSA. The junction had 5 bases not matched to a gene; V was cut back by 4 bases and J by 6 bases. The CDR3: CASSSGLAGVSEQYF. The CDR3 DNA follows: TGTGCCAGCAGCTCGGGACTAGCGGGAGTTTCCGAGCAGTACTTC.

V and J are TRBV15 and TRBJ2-5, with D unresolved. The CDR3 extends over 12 amino acids. V shed 5 bases and J shed 5 bases, with 9 bases lying between them. Germline V CDR1 and CDR2: LNHNV, YYDKDF (reference sequence). Here the CDR3 DNA reads TGTGCCACCAGCCCGCGGCGGGAGACCCAGTACTTC. This codes for CATSPRRETQYF.

This rearrangement joins TRBV12-3 or TRBV12-4 to TRBJ2-1; TRBD1 matches at 9 bases. The length of the CDR3 is 15 residues. The V segment lost 7 bases and the J segment 2 bases; nucleotides outside the gene matches: 6. The CDR3, as DNA: TGTGCCAGCACCTGGCGGACAGGGGCCTACAATGAGCAGTTCTTC. Amino acid sequence: CASTWRTGAYNEQFF.

This clonotype was found many times. The CDR3 bases are TGTGCCAGCAGTTTGTGGACTAGCGGGAGAAATGGCGGGGAGCTGTTTTTT. Its translation: CASSLWTSGRNGGELFF. The rearrangement links TRBV12-3 or TRBV12-4 to TRBJ2-2, with TRBD2 identical over 13 bases. The CDR3 covers 17 residues. J was trimmed by 7 bases and V by 3 bases; bases with no gene match: 8.

The chain links TRBV5-6 to TRBJ2-7, with 10 nucleotides matching TRBD1. Germline trimming cut 4 bases from V and 3 bases from J; bases unmatched to any gene: 7. This CDR3 region has 15 residues. CDR1 is SGHDT and CDR2 is YYEEEE in the germline V gene. CDR3: CASSGPGQGYYEQYF. CDR3 DNA sequence: TGTGCCAGCAGCGGACCGGGACAGGGGTACTACGAGCAGTACTTC.

The table lists this clonotype with many counts. V gene TRBV28 combines with J gene TRBJ2-2; 9 bases are a match to TRBD2. The CDR3 totals 19 residues. Looked up from germline, CDR1 is MDHEN and CDR2 is SYDVKM. V lost 5 bases, J lost 2 bases, and 15 bases stayed unmatched. CDR3 protein: CASSATRAGGVFNTGELFF. In nucleotides, the CDR3 is TGTGCCAGCAGTGCTACTAGGGCGGGAGGGGTTTTTAACACCGGGGAGCTGTTTTTT.

This chain joins TRBV20-1 and TRBJ2-1; the match to TRBD2 covers 7 bases. The CDR3 sequence is 14 residues long. The junction had 7 bases not matched to a gene; V was cut back by 5 bases and J by 3 bases. Germline-derived CDR1 and CDR2 are DFQATT and SNEGSKA (reference sequence). CDR3 region: CSASHRTSYNEQFF. In DNA, the CDR3 is TGCAGTGCTTCCCATCGGACTAGCTACAATGAGCAGTTCTTC.

The rearrangement links TRBV12-3 or TRBV12-4 to TRBJ2-1; TRBD2 aligns across 7 bases. The CDR3 totals 15 residues. V shed 3 bases, J shed 8 bases, and the junction held 10 bases outside the gene matches. The CDR3 DNA reads TGTGCCAGCAGTTTCGCTAGCGGATACGTGCATGAGCAGTTCTTC. Protein sequence: CASSFASGYVHEQFF.

The genes are TRBV7-6 and TRBJ2-7, with D possibly matching TRBD1 (5 bases). CDR3 length equals 15 residues. V shed 3 bases and J shed 11 bases, with 23 bases lying between them. From germline, CDR1 is SGHVS and CDR2 FNYEAQ. CDR3 region: CASSFRTGPSWSEYF. For the CDR3, the DNA is TGTGCCAGCAGCTTTCGTACAGGTCCCTCATGGAGTGAGTACTTC.

The chain couples TRBV20-1 to TRBJ2-1; 10 nucleotides align to TRBD2. Trimming at V came to 4 bases and at J to 3 bases, leaving 6 bases not matched to a gene. The CDR3 contains 15 residues. Germline-derived CDR1 and CDR2 are DFQATT and SNEGSKA (reference sequence). The CDR3 DNA reads TGCAGTGCTATTCTAGCGGGGGCCTTCTACAATGAGCAGTTCTTC. This codes for CSAILAGAFYNEQFF.

A few counts support this clonotype. The rearrangement links TRBV12-3 or TRBV12-4 to TRBJ1-1; D possibly corresponds to TRBD1 (6 bases). This CDR3 is built from 16 residues. V shed 2 bases and J shed 0 bases, with 13 bases lying between them. Here the CDR3 DNA reads TGTGCCAGCAGTTTAATCCAGGGGCCTATGAACACTGAAGCTTTCTTT. Residues: CASSLIQGPMNTEAFF.

On this clonotype: The junction departs from germline at one end; a sequencing error may be responsible. The rearrangement joins TRBV4-1 to TRBJ2-3; 10 bases agree with TRBD1. The germline V gene has CDR1 MGHRA and CDR2 YSYEKL. The CDR3 has 16 amino acids. DNA of the CDR3: TGCGCCAGCAGCCGACACGACAGGGGGCGGGGAGATACGCAGTCTTTT. Protein product: CASSRHDRGRGDTQSF.

This clonotype was counted ten times or more. The chain carries TRBV5-1 and TRBJ2-1, with D possibly matching TRBD1 (6 bases). CDR1 is SGHRS and CDR2 is YFSETQ in the germline V gene. The CDR3 loop spans 14 amino acids. Trimming removed 4 bases at V and 4 bases at J, with 12 bases between. The CDR3 loop is CASSRGQLYNEQFF. The CDR3 DNA is TGCGCCAGCAGCCGAGGACAGTTATACAATGAGCAGTTCTTC.

A word on this clonotype: This may arise from a read error, as a much more abundant clone is one base away. The chain uses TRBV12-3 or TRBV12-4 and TRBJ2-1; 15 bases agree with TRBD2. This CDR3 comprises 15 residues. V lost 10 bases, J lost 10 bases, and 11 bases stayed unmatched. The chain's CDR3 is CAINRGLAGGGEQFF. DNA of the CDR3: TGTGCCATCAATCGGGGACTAGCGGGAGGAGGGGAGCAGTTCTTC.

This clonotype turned up a few times. CDR3 in DNA: TGTGCCAGCAGCCAAGCAGGGGGCAATCAGCCCCAGCATTTT. Amino acids: CASSQAGGNQPQHF. The V gene is TRBV3-1, the J gene TRBJ1-5; tentatively, D is TRBD1 (6 bases). In germline, CDR1 is LGHDT, CDR2 YNNKEL (reference sequence). V dropped 1 base and J dropped 2 bases, with 6 bases sitting between them. CDR3 length: 14 residues.

This clonotype occurred many times. This rearrangement joins TRBV12-3 or TRBV12-4 to TRBJ2-7, with D perhaps TRBD1 (6 bases). This CDR3 has 15 amino acids. The V end lost 4 bases, the J end lost 6 bases, and 19 bases lay between the germline ends. CDR3 in amino acids: CASSSGQRSRAEQYF. CDR3 DNA sequence: TGTGCCAGCAGTTCCGGACAGAGGTCGCGAGCCGAGCAGTACTTC.

This chain uses TRBV7-9 with TRBJ2-7; 12 bases are shared with TRBD2. In germline, CDR1 is SEHNR, CDR2 FQNEAQ (reference sequence). J gave up 6 bases and V 5 bases, and 11 bases lay outside the gene matches. The CDR3 has 16 amino acids. CDR3: CASSPSGGAKMGEQYF. The CDR3, as DNA: TGTGCCAGCAGCCCTAGCGGGGGGGCCAAAATGGGCGAGCAGTACTTC.

V and J are TRBV7-6 and TRBJ2-3; 8 nucleotides match TRBD2. The trim removed 5 bases at V and 2 bases at J, leaving 12 bases unmatched. The length of the CDR3 is 17 residues. Germline V CDR1 and CDR2: SGHVS, FNYEAQ. Written as DNA, the CDR3 is TGTGCCAGCAGCCCGGGGCAGGCGGGAGGTACCACAGATACGCAGTATTTT. Its translation is CASSPGQAGGTTDTQYF.

The sample holds one count of this clonotype. DNA of the CDR3: TGTGCCAGCAAAAGGGGAGGAGATACGCAGTATTTT. This encodes CASKRGGDTQYF. V and J are TRBV7-9 and TRBJ2-3; D is perhaps TRBD2 (6 bases). Germline V gene sequence: CDR1 SEHNR, CDR2 FQNEAQ (reference sequence). V was shortened by 7 bases and J by 5 bases, with 10 bases between the two germline ends. The CDR3 sequence is 12 residues long.

The genes are TRBV6-5 and TRBJ2-7; D possibly uses TRBD1 or TRBD2 (5 bases each). Per germline, CDR1 MNHEY and CDR2 SVGAGI. V lost 2 bases and J lost 2, with 16 bases in between. The CDR3 sequence is 16 residues long. Written as DNA, the CDR3 is TGTGCCAGCAGTTACCTGCAACCGGGACGGACCTACGAGCAGTACTTC. This translates into CASSYLQPGRTYEQYF.

The chain joins TRBV20-1 to TRBJ2-7; 12 nucleotides agree with TRBD2. J gave up 1 base and V 7 bases, and 5 bases lay outside the gene matches. This CDR3 spans 14 amino acids. The germline V gene encodes CDR1 DFQATT and CDR2 SNEGSKA (reference sequence). Written as DNA, the CDR3 is TGCAGTGTCAAGACTAGCGGGAGATCCTACGAGCAGTACTTC. This sequence encodes CSVKTSGRSYEQYF.

This clonotype was recorded at least ten times. The gene calls are TRBV7-2 and TRBJ2-3; maybe TRBD1 (5 bases). V dropped 2 bases and J dropped 5 bases, with 14 bases sitting between them. The length of the CDR3 is 15 residues. The V gene's germline CDR1 is SGHTA and CDR2 FQGNSA. The DNA of the CDR3 is TGTGCCAGCAGCTTAAACAGGAATTTAGGAGATACGCAGTATTTT. Protein sequence: CASSLNRNLGDTQYF.